These 14 T cell receptor beta chains came from one sample sequenced in a study of CD8 T cells in ankylosing spondylitis. TCRdb re-called the 5' RACE reads with MiXCR, one entry per CDR3 protein. The sample includes some 200,000 distinct CDR3 sequences, roughly 12% of them seen just once. Sequences were obtained from blood, either unsorted or a sorted T cell fraction (not recorded which). The receptors come from a male donor with ankylosing spondylitis or in good health (not recorded which).

The genes are TRBV5-1 and TRBJ1-1, with 8 nucleotides matching TRBD1. V lost 1 base to trimming and J lost 0 bases; unmatched junction nucleotides: 8. Looked up from germline, CDR1 is SGHRS and CDR2 is YFSETQ. The length of the CDR3 is 17 residues. CDR3 bases: TGCGCCAGCAGCTTGCAGACAGGGGCAGGGGTGAACACTGAAGCTTTCTTT. Its translation is CASSLQTGAGVNTEAFF.

Comments on this clonotype: At one end, the junction sequence differs from germline, possibly due to a read error. V and J are TRBV3-1 and TRBJ2-5, with D possibly matching TRBD1 (6 bases). Germline V gene lookup returns CDR1 LGHDT and CDR2 YNNKEL (reference sequence). The CDR3 sequence is 15 residues long. CDR3: CASSQAGGLQGTQYF. DNA of the CDR3: TGTGCCAGCAGCCAAGCTGGGGGCCTCCAAGGGACCCAGTACTTC.

This clonotype was counted a few times. The V gene is TRBV5-1, the J gene TRBJ2-7; TRBD1 is a possible D gene (5 bases). V was clipped by 0 bases and J by 4 bases, with 20 bases between them. Germline values: CDR1 SGHRS, CDR2 YFSETQ. The CDR3 runs to 17 residues. In DNA form, the CDR3 reads TGCGCCAGCAGCTTGGACCAGGGCCCTCTAATGATTTACGAGCAGTACTTC. Amino acids: CASSLDQGPLMIYEQYF.

This clonotype was counted ten times or more. The rearrangement links TRBV4-1 to TRBJ2-2, with TRBD2 identical over 11 bases. The CDR3 is made up of 17 amino acids. Germline V gene data show CDR1 as MGHRA and CDR2 as YSYEKL. With 1 base clipped from V and 7 bases from J, the junction kept 8 bases outside the gene matches. CDR3 in DNA: TGCGCCAGCAGCCAAGGGTTAGCGGGGGGGCCGGACGGGGAGCTGTTTTTT. Encoded protein: CASSQGLAGGPDGELFF.

There are many counts of this clonotype. This chain connects TRBV15 to TRBJ2-1; 9 bases are shared with TRBD2. V was clipped by 0 bases and J by 3 bases; unmatched bases: 6. CDR1 is LNHNV, CDR2 YYDKDF, per germline (reference sequence). The CDR3 sequence is 17 residues long. The DNA of the CDR3 is TGTGCCACCAGCAGAGATAAGGCTAGCGGGATCTACAATGAGCAGTTCTTC. Translation gives CATSRDKASGIYNEQFF.

This chain joins TRBV12-3 or TRBV12-4 and TRBJ1-3, with D unclear. V shed 3 bases and J shed 6 bases, with 12 bases lying between them. This CDR3 is built from 14 residues. In DNA, the CDR3 is TGTGCCAGCAGTTTTTACCAGACCTTAAACACCATATATTTT. Protein sequence: CASSFYQTLNTIYF.

This clonotype came up many times. The J gene is TRBJ2-7, the V gene TRBV5-1; no clear D gene. Germline loops: CDR1 SGHRS, CDR2 YFSETQ. V lost 5 bases and J lost 0, with 9 bases in between. This CDR3 contains 13 residues. CDR3 amino acids: CASRSGFSYEQYF. The CDR3 nucleotides read TGCGCCAGCAGATCCGGGTTCTCCTACGAGCAGTACTTC.

This clonotype was counted a few times. The chain is built from TRBV20-1 and TRBJ2-1, with TRBD2 matching over 9 bases. V lost 3 bases to trimming and J lost 4 bases; unmatched junction nucleotides: 7. The CDR3 loop spans 15 amino acids. Germline CDR1 and CDR2: DFQATT and SNEGSKA (reference sequence). This CDR3 reads CSARASSGEYNEQFF. The CDR3 DNA is TGCAGTGCTAGGGCATCTAGCGGGGAGTACAATGAGCAGTTCTTC.

V gene TRBV2 combines with J gene TRBJ1-1, with 8 bases matching TRBD1. CDR1 SNHLY and CDR2 FYNNEI come from the germline V gene. The J segment lost 1 base and the V segment lost 8 bases, leaving 6 bases of the junction unmatched. This CDR3 region has 14 residues. The CDR3 DNA reads TGTGCCAGCCGCGACGGACAGGGGAACACTGAAGCTTTCTTT. It codes for CASRDGQGNTEAFF.

Only a few counts were recorded for this clonotype. The V and J genes are TRBV30 and TRBJ1-2; no definite D call. Germline V gene data show CDR1 as GTSNPN and CDR2 as SVGIG (reference sequence). There are 13 residues in the CDR3. Trimming removed 1 base at V and 2 bases at J, with 8 bases between. The CDR3 DNA sequence: TGTGCCTGGAGTGAAACCGGGAACTATGGCTACACCTTC. It specifies CAWSETGNYGYTF. Full variable domain (missing parts from reference TRBV30 and TRBJ1-2): SQTIHQWPATLVQPVGSPLSLECTVEGTSNPNLYWYRQAAGRGLQLLFYSVGIGQISSEVPQNLSASRPQDRQFILSSKKLLLSDSGFYLCAWSETGNYGYTFGSGTRLTVV.

The chain carries TRBV12-5 and TRBJ2-2; no clear D gene. Trimming removed 2 bases from V and 5 bases from J, with 9 bases in between. This CDR3 has 14 residues. Germline loops: CDR1 LGHNT, CDR2 FRNRAP. This CDR3 is CASGLSLGTGELFF. In DNA form, the CDR3 reads TGTGCTAGTGGTTTGTCCCTAGGGACCGGGGAGCTGTTTTTT.

This clonotype was counted at least ten times. This chain links TRBV27 with TRBJ2-2, with no clear D. The CDR3 is 17 residues long. Germline loops: CDR1 MNHEY, CDR2 SMNVEV (reference sequence). The V end was cut by 0 bases, the J end by 8 bases, with 19 bases between. The CDR3 region has the DNA TGTGCCAGCAGTTTATCAGTTTTGGGCGCCCAACGGGGGGAGCTGTTTTTT. Translating it yields CASSLSVLGAQRGELFF.

A few counts support this clonotype. The genes are TRBV5-1 and TRBJ2-1, with 12 bases matching TRBD2. Germline CDR1 SGHRS, CDR2 YFSETQ. This CDR3 spans 16 amino acids. The V gene end was trimmed by 0 bases and the J gene end by 8 bases; junction bases not matched to a gene: 6. CDR3 loop: CASSLGLAGGPYEQFF. The CDR3 DNA reads TGCGCCAGCAGCTTGGGGCTAGCGGGGGGGCCCTATGAGCAGTTCTTC. The complete variable domain, with remaining parts taken from reference TRBV5-1 and TRBJ2-1, reads KAGVTQTPRYLIKTRGQQVTLSCSPISGHRSVSWYQQTPGQGLQFLFEYFSETQRNKGNFPGRFSGRQFSNSRSEMNVSTLELGDSALYLCASSLGLAGGPYEQFFGPGTRLTVL.

This clonotype was observed a handful of times. In DNA form, the CDR3 reads TGTGCCAGCAGCCCGCGGGACAGGGCTAACACCGGGGAGCTGTTTTTT. Translating gives CASSPRDRANTGELFF. The chain combines TRBV7-9 with TRBJ2-2; 9 positions agree with TRBD1. The CDR3 totals 16 residues. With V trimmed by 5 bases and J by 2 bases, 6 bases remained unmatched. Germline V CDR1 and CDR2: SEHNR, FQNEAQ (reference sequence).